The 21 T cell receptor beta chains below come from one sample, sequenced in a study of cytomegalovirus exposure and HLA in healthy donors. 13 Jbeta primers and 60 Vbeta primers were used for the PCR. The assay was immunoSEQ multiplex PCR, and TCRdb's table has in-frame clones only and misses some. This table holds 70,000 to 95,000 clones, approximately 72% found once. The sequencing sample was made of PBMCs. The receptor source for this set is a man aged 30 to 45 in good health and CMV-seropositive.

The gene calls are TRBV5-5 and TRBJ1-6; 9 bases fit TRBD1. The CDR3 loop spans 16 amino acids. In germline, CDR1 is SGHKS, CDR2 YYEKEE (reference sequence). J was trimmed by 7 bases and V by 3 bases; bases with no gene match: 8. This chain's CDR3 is CASSWSTGGSNSPLHF. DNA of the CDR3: TGTGCCAGCAGCTGGAGCACAGGGGGCTCAAATTCACCCCTCCACTTT.

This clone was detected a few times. The CDR3 region is CASSEMEGTDTQYF. CDR3 bases: TGTGCCAGCAGTGAAATGGAGGGCACAGATACGCAGTATTTT. The chain employs TRBV6-4 and TRBJ2-3; weak D call: TRBD2 (5 bases). The V gene's germline CDR1 is MRHNA and CDR2 SNTAGT. V shed 3 bases and J shed 1 base, with 8 bases lying between them. The CDR3 covers 14 residues.

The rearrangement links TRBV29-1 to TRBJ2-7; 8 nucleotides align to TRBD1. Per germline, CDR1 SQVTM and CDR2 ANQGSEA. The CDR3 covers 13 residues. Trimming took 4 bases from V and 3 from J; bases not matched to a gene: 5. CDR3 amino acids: CSVAVGQGYEQYF. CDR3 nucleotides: TGCAGCGTTGCGGTTGGACAGGGCTACGAGCAGTACTTC.

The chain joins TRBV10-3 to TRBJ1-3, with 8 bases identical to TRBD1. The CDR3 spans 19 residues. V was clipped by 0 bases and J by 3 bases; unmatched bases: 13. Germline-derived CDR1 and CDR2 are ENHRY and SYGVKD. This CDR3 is CAISESKVARGPDGNTIYF. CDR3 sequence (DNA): TGTGCCATCAGTGAGTCGAAGGTGGCCAGGGGGCCCGATGGAAACACCATATATTTT.

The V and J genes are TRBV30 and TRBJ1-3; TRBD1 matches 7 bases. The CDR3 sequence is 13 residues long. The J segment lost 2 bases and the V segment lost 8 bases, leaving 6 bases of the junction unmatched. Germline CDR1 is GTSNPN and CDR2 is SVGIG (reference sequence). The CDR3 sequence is CAGAGTAGNTIYF. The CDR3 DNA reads TGTGCCGGGGCCGGGACAGCTGGAAACACCATATATTTT.

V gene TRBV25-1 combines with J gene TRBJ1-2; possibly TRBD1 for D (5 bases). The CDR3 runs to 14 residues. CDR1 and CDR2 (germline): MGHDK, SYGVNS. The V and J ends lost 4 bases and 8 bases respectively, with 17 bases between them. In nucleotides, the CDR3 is TGTGCCAGCAGTGGCGGGGCCCGGGTCGAGGGCTACACCTTC. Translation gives CASSGGARVEGYTF.

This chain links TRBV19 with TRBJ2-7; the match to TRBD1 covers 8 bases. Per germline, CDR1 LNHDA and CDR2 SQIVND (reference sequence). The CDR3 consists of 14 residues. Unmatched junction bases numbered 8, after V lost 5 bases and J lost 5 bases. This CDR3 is CASSPRTGNNEQYF. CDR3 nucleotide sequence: TGTGCCAGTAGTCCTAGGACAGGGAACAACGAGCAGTACTTC.

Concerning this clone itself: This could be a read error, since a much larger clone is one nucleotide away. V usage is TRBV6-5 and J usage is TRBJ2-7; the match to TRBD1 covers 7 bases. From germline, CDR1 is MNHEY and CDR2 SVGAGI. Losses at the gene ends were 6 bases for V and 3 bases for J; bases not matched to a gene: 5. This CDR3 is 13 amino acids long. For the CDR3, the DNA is TGTGCCAGCAGATCCGGGACAGACTACGAGCAGTACTTC. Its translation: CASRSGTDYEQYF.

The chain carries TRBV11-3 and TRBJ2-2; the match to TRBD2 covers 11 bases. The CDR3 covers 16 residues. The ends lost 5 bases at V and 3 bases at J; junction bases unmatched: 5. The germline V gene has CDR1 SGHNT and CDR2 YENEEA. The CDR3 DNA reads TGTGCCAGCAGCGGATCTAGCGGGGGGCACACCGGGGAGCTGTTTTTT. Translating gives CASSGSSGGHTGELFF.

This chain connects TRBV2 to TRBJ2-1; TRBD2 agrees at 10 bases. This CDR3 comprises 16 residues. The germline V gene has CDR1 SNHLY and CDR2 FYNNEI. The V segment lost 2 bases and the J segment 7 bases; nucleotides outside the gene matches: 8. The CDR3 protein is CASSELASGGQNEQFF. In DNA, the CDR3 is TGTGCCAGCAGTGAACTGGCTAGCGGGGGTCAGAATGAGCAGTTCTTC.

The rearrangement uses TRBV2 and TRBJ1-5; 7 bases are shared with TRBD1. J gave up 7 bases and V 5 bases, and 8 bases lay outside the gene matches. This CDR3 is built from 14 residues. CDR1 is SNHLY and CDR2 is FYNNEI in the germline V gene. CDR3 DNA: TGTGCCAGCAGTAATGGACAGGCAAGCCAGCCCCAGCATTTT. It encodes CASSNGQASQPQHF.

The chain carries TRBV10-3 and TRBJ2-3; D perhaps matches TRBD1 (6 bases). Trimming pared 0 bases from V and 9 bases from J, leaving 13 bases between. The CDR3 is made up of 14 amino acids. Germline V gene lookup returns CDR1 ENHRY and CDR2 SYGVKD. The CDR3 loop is CAISESTGFHTQYF. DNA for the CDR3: TGTGCCATCAGTGAGTCCACAGGGTTTCACACGCAGTATTTT.

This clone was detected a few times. For the CDR3, the DNA is TGTGCCTGGAGTGTGGAGGAGGGGACTAATGAAAAACTGTTTTTT. It encodes CAWSVEEGTNEKLFF. The rearrangement joins TRBV30 to TRBJ1-4; D perhaps matches TRBD1 (5 bases). V was trimmed by 0 bases and J by 2 bases, leaving 10 bases between them. Germline V CDR1 and CDR2: GTSNPN, SVGIG (reference sequence). This CDR3 has 15 amino acids.

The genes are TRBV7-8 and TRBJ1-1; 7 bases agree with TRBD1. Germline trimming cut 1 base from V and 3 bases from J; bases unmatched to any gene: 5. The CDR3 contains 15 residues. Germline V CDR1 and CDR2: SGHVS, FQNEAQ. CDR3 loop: CASSLGRGRDTEAFF. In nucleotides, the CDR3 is TGTGCCAGCAGCTTAGGGAGGGGGCGGGACACTGAAGCTTTCTTT.

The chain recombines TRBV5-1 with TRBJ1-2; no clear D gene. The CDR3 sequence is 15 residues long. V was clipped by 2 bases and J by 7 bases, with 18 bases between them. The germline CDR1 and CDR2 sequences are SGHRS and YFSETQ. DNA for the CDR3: TGCGCCAGCAGCTTCGGGAGCCCTGATGTGGGTGGCTACACCTTC. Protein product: CASSFGSPDVGGYTF.

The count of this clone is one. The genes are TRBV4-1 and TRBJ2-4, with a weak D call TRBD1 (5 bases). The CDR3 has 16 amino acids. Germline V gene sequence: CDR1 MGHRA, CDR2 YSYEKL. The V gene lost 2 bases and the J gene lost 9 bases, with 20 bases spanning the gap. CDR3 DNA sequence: TGCGCCAGCAGCCAACCTCTGACAGACACCTCGCGCATTCAGTACTTC. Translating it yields CASSQPLTDTSRIQYF.

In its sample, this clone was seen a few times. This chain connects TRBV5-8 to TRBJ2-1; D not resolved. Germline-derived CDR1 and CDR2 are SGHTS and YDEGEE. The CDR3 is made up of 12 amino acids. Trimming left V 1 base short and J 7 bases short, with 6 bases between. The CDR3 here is CASSLLLNEQFF. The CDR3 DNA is TGTGCCAGCAGCTTGCTCCTGAATGAGCAGTTCTTC.

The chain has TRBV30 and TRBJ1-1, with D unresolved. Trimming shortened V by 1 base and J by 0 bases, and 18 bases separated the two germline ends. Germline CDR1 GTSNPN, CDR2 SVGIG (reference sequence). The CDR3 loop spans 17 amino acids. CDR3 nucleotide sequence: TGTGCCTGGAGTGGCTCTCGCACGGCGGTCCTGAACACTGAAGCTTTCTTT. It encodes CAWSGSRTAVLNTEAFF. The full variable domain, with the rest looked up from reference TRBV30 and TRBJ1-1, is SQTIHQWPATLVQPVGSPLSLECTVEGTSNPNLYWYRQAAGRGLQLLFYSVGIGQISSEVPQNLSASRPQDRQFILSSKKLLLSDSGFYLCAWSGSRTAVLNTEAFFGQGTRLTVV.

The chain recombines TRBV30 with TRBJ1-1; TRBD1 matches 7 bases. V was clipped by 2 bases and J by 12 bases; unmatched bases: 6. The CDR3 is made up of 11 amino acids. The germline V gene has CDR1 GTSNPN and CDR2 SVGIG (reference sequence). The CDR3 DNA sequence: TGTGCCTGGAGTTTCGACAGGGTGCCTTTCTTT. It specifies CAWSFDRVPFF.

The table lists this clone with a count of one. CDR3 sequence (DNA): TGTGCCAGCAGCTTGGCCGGCAGGGGGCTAATCTGGCACGAGCAGTACTTC. Amino acids: CASSLAGRGLIWHEQYF. This chain connects TRBV5-4 to TRBJ2-5, with 8 bases lining up with TRBD1. The end of the DNA is better explained by TRBJ2-7, so the J call may be wrong. Germline-derived CDR1 and CDR2 are SGHNT and YYREEE (reference sequence). The CDR3 contains 17 residues.

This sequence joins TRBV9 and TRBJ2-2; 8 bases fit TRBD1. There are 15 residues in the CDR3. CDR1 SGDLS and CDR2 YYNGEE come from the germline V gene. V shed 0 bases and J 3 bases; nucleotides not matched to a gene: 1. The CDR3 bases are TGTGCCAGCAGCGTAGTACAGGGGGACACCGGGGAGCTGTTTTTT. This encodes CASSVVQGDTGELFF.